This TCR beta chain was obtained from a study of cytomegalovirus exposure and HLA in healthy donors. Study-level findings and limits: Specific recognition of CMV antigens was confirmed in vitro for three chains (all CMV-associated).

Regarding this clone: Antigen unknown.

Repertoires were generated with immunoSEQ multiplex PCR, while TCRdb's copy carries only in-frame clones and drops some. This table holds approximately 260,000 clones, around 86% found once. The CDR3 has 14 amino acids. The germline CDR1 and CDR2 sequences are LNHDA and SQIVND (reference sequence). Trimming took 4 bases from V and 5 from J, leaving 14 bases between them. V is TRBV19 and J is TRBJ2-5, with D tentatively TRBD2 (6 bases). The sequenced sample consisted of PBMCs. This TCR came from a woman in her thirties in good health and CMV-seropositive. The CDR3 protein is CASSTSFGGETQYF. The DNA for the CDR3 is TGTGCCAGTAGTACCTCCTTTGGGGGGGAGACCCAGTACTTC.